The 27 T cell receptor beta chains below were found in one sample sequenced in a study of T cell responses to AZD1222 COVID-19 vaccine. The table came from immunoSEQ multiplex PCR; TCRdb's copy has only in-frame clones and leaves some out. The data hold about 93,000 clones, with 80% to 90% observed a single time. The material was peripheral blood, obtained 28 days after the second AZD1222 dose. Source of these receptors: an adult who received the AZD1222 COVID-19 vaccine.

J is TRBJ1-2 and V is TRBV5-6; a weak D match, TRBD1 (5 bases). Germline V lookup: CDR1 SGHDT, CDR2 YYEEEE. CDR3 length: 12 residues. V dropped 3 bases and J dropped 8 bases, with 11 bases sitting between them. The CDR3 DNA reads as TGTGCCAGCAGCTCCGGGGCTCGGGGCTACACCTTC. This sequence encodes CASSSGARGYTF.

In its sample, this clone was seen once. This chain joins TRBV3-1 (or the pseudogene TRBV3-2) and TRBJ2-5, with D unclear. The V end was cut by 0 bases, the J end by 5 bases, with 16 bases between. Germline lookup yields CDR1 LGHDT and CDR2 YNNKEL (reference sequence). This CDR3 contains 16 residues. CDR3 DNA sequence: TGTGCCAGCAGCCAAGATCCGCTTACCTCGGGCGAGACCCAGTACTTC. This codes for CASSQDPLTSGETQYF.

V usage is TRBV13 and J usage is TRBJ2-3; no reliable D call. Germline V lookup: CDR1 PRHDT, CDR2 FYEKMQ (reference sequence). The germline V and J ends were trimmed by 1 base and 4 bases, with 0 bases remaining between them. CDR3 length: 11 residues. The CDR3 here is CASSLADTQYF. Here the CDR3 DNA reads TGTGCCAGCAGCTTAGCAGATACGCAGTATTTT.

This chain links TRBV5-5 with TRBJ2-3; 9 bases are shared with TRBD2. Germline V CDR1 and CDR2: SGHKS, YYEKEE (reference sequence). With 2 bases clipped from V and 3 bases from J, the junction kept 7 bases outside the gene matches. CDR3 length: 16 amino acids. CDR3 residues: CASSFFGGRATDTQYF. The CDR3 DNA reads TGTGCCAGCAGCTTCTTTGGCGGGAGGGCAACAGATACGCAGTATTTT.

V gene TRBV9 combines with J gene TRBJ1-2; perhaps TRBD1 as D (6 bases). This CDR3 contains 13 residues. Germline CDR1 and CDR2: SGDLS and YYNGEE. V was shortened by 6 bases and J by 7 bases, with 16 bases between the two germline ends. As DNA, the CDR3 is TGTGCCAGCACAAGGGACACGCCGCTTGGCTACACCTTC. It is translated as CASTRDTPLGYTF.

The chain combines TRBV10-3 with TRBJ1-2; 10 nucleotides align to TRBD1. Germline V lookup: CDR1 ENHRY, CDR2 SYGVKD. V trimming: 3 bases; J trimming: 4 bases; junction bases outside the gene matches: 2. The CDR3 contains 14 residues. The CDR3 bases are TGTGCCATCAGTGAAAGGACAGGGGGCTATGGCTACACCTTC. This codes for CAISERTGGYGYTF.

The J gene is TRBJ1-4, the V gene TRBV10-3, with D possibly TRBD1 on 5 matching bases. CDR3 length: 14 amino acids. The V gene lost 5 bases and the J gene lost 7 bases, with 14 bases spanning the gap. Germline V gives CDR1 ENHRY, CDR2 SYGVKD. CDR3 sequence: CAISLGGGGEKLFF. DNA of the CDR3: TGTGCCATCAGTCTGGGGGGGGGAGGTGAAAAACTGTTTTTT.

V and J are TRBV7-9 and TRBJ2-7, with 8 positions matching TRBD2. The V gene end was trimmed by 1 base and the J gene end by 6 bases; junction bases not matched to a gene: 8. This CDR3 is 15 amino acids long. Germline CDR1 reads SEHNR; CDR2 reads FQNEAQ (reference sequence). The CDR3 DNA reads TGTGCCAGCAGCTTAGTCGGCGGACTAGCACTCGAGCAGTACTTC. Amino acid sequence: CASSLVGGLALEQYF.

CDR3 in DNA: TGTGCCAGCAGCGTCGAAGAAGGGTCACCCCTCCACTTT. As protein: CASSVEEGSPLHF. V is TRBV9 and J is TRBJ1-6; D is uncertain. The length of the CDR3 is 13 residues. Trimming pared 2 bases from V and 10 bases from J, leaving 10 bases between. The V gene's germline CDR1 is SGDLS and CDR2 YYNGEE.

The chain combines TRBV7-2 with TRBJ2-7; D gene uncertain. V gave up 1 base and J gave up 0 bases, with 10 bases separating them. Germline CDR1 reads SGHTA; CDR2 reads FQGNSA. This CDR3 spans 15 amino acids. The CDR3 nucleotides are TGTGCCAGCAGCTTAGGCCCAGGAGACTCCTACGAGCAGTACTTC. It translates to CASSLGPGDSYEQYF.

The CDR3 loop is CASKTGGGSGYTF. The CDR3 coding sequence is TGTGCCAGCAAGACAGGGGGAGGCTCTGGCTACACCTTC. The rearrangement uses TRBV6-5 and TRBJ1-2, with 9 positions matching TRBD1. The germline CDR1 and CDR2 sequences are MNHEY and SVGAGI. V shed 7 bases, J shed 7 bases, and the junction held 7 bases outside the gene matches. This CDR3 has 13 residues.

The chain combines TRBV27 with TRBJ1-5; possible D gene TRBD1, 5 bases. Germline V CDR1 and CDR2: MNHEY, SMNVEV (reference sequence). The length of the CDR3 is 16 residues. V was cut by 1 base and J by 2 bases, with 12 bases left in between. In DNA, the CDR3 is TGTGCCAGCAGTTTATTCGGGGGGGGAGGCAATCAGCCCCAGCATTTT. Translating gives CASSLFGGGGNQPQHF.

This clone was observed a handful of times. The rearrangement joins TRBV19 to TRBJ1-5; 7 bases agree with TRBD1. Germline loops: CDR1 LNHDA, CDR2 SQIVND (reference sequence). The trim removed 1 base at V and 6 bases at J, leaving 6 bases unmatched. This CDR3 is 15 amino acids long. In nucleotides, the CDR3 is TGTGCCAGTAGTATAGTGAGGGCAGGGGGTCAGCCCCAGCATTTT. Residues: CASSIVRAGGQPQHF.

In its sample, this clone was seen once. The rearrangement uses TRBV30 and TRBJ2-3; unclear D gene. CDR1 GTSNPN and CDR2 SVGIG come from the germline V gene (reference sequence). Trimming took off 2 bases at V and 8 bases at J, with 35 bases between the two ends. This CDR3 has 20 amino acids. CDR3 region: CAWSPRPKQQARPHRGTQYF. The CDR3 DNA reads as TGTGCCTGGAGTCCCCGCCCTAAACAACAAGCACGGCCTCACAGAGGTACGCAGTATTTT. Drawing the rest from reference TRBV30 and TRBJ2-3, the complete variable domain is SQTIHQWPATLVQPVGSPLSLECTVEGTSNPNLYWYRQAAGRGLQLLFYSVGIGQISSEVPQNLSASRPQDRQFILSSKKLLLSDSGFYLCAWSPRPKQQARPHRGTQYFGPGTRLTVL.

The genes are TRBV27 and TRBJ1-1, with a weak D call TRBD1 (5 bases). The CDR3 contains 15 residues. Between the trimmed V and J ends, which lost 5 bases and 4 bases, there was a span of 17 bases. CDR1 is MNHEY, CDR2 SMNVEV, per germline (reference sequence). CDR3 in amino acids: CASSLTGTVGTEAFF. The CDR3 DNA reads TGTGCCAGCAGTCTCACCGGGACTGTCGGCACTGAAGCTTTCTTT.

The chain couples TRBV27 to TRBJ2-6, with TRBD1 identical over 8 bases. J gave up 0 bases and V 7 bases, and 5 bases lay outside the gene matches. The CDR3 consists of 16 residues. Germline CDR1 MNHEY, CDR2 SMNVEV (reference sequence). CDR3 in DNA: TGTGCCAGCACAGGGGGCGCGTTCTCTGGGGCCAACGTCCTGACTTTC. Translated, it gives CASTGGAFSGANVLTF.

This sequence joins TRBV3-1 (or the pseudogene TRBV3-2) and TRBJ2-5, with D unclear. Per the germline V gene, CDR1 is LGHDT and CDR2 is YNNKEL (reference sequence). The CDR3 contains 12 residues. Trimming shortened V by 1 base and J by 4 bases, and 4 bases separated the two germline ends. The CDR3 reads CASSQGLETQYF. CDR3 nucleotides: TGTGCCAGCAGCCAAGGTCTAGAGACCCAGTACTTC.

This clone was picked up one time. V and J are TRBV11-2 and TRBJ1-6; D may be TRBD1 (6 bases). V was pared by 1 base and J by 9 bases, with 7 bases between. The CDR3 extends over 13 amino acids. Germline V gene data show CDR1 as SGHAT and CDR2 as FQNNGV. CDR3 bases: TGTGCCAGCAGCTTAGCGGGGGCTTCACCCCTCCACTTT. This translates into CASSLAGASPLHF.

The V and J genes are TRBV19 and TRBJ2-5; 8 bases fit TRBD2. The CDR3 runs 15 residues. Germline V gene sequence: CDR1 LNHDA, CDR2 SQIVND (reference sequence). V was clipped by 4 bases and J by 2 bases; unmatched bases: 6. DNA of the CDR3: TGTGCCAGTAGTAGAGCGGGAGCCACGCAAGAGACCCAGTACTTC. Protein: CASSRAGATQETQYF.

This clone was found once. V and J are TRBV30 and TRBJ2-2; TRBD2 aligns across 9 bases. CDR3 size: 14 residues. CDR1 is GTSNPN, CDR2 SVGIG, per germline (reference sequence). V lost 3 bases, J lost 1 base, and 0 bases stayed unmatched. This chain's CDR3 is CAWRTSGNTGELFF. DNA for the CDR3: TGTGCCTGGAGGACTAGCGGGAACACCGGGGAGCTGTTTTTT. Using reference TRBV30 and TRBJ2-2 for the parts outside the CDR3, the full variable domain is SQTIHQWPATLVQPVGSPLSLECTVEGTSNPNLYWYRQAAGRGLQLLFYSVGIGQISSEVPQNLSASRPQDRQFILSSKKLLLSDSGFYLCAWRTSGNTGELFFGEGSRLTVL.

The rearrangement joins TRBV18 to TRBJ1-1; D remains unclear. CDR1 is KGHSH and CDR2 is LQKENI in the germline V gene. The CDR3 consists of 15 residues. V was trimmed by 4 bases and J by 3 bases, leaving 15 bases between them. The CDR3 reads CASSQWRGEDTEAFF. Written as DNA, the CDR3 is TGTGCCAGCTCACAATGGAGAGGAGAGGACACTGAAGCTTTCTTT.

The genes are TRBV13 and TRBJ1-6, with TRBD1 matching over 10 bases. CDR1 is PRHDT and CDR2 is FYEKMQ in the germline V gene (reference sequence). The CDR3 has 16 amino acids. V was clipped by 4 bases and J by 14 bases; unmatched bases: 14. DNA of the CDR3: TGTGCCAGCAGCTCGGGGACAGGGGCCTCCGAATCGACCCTCCACTTT. Its translation is CASSSGTGASESTLHF.

V usage is TRBV14 and J usage is TRBJ1-2; weak D call: TRBD1 (6 bases). Trimming took off 2 bases at V and 3 bases at J, with 13 bases between the two ends. The germline gives CDR1 SGHDN, CDR2 FVKESK. CDR3 length equals 15 residues. For the CDR3, the DNA is TGTGCCAGCAGCCAATCAGGGGCCCTTTACTATGGCTACACCTTC. Translating gives CASSQSGALYYGYTF.

V and J are TRBV18 and TRBJ1-3; D remains ambiguous. V lost 4 bases to trimming and J lost 0 bases, with 13 bases between them. The germline gives CDR1 KGHSH, CDR2 LQKENI. The CDR3 sequence is 16 residues long. The CDR3 sequence: CASSLSGPGSGNTIYF. As DNA, the CDR3 is TGTGCCAGCTCACTTTCTGGCCCTGGCTCTGGAAACACCATATATTTT.

The V gene is TRBV20-1, the J gene TRBJ2-4, with 9 bases matching TRBD1. V lost 6 bases to trimming and J lost 8 bases; unmatched junction nucleotides: 2. Germline CDR1 DFQATT, CDR2 SNEGSKA (reference sequence). The CDR3 is 11 amino acids. The CDR3 loop is CSARDRDIQYF. As DNA, the CDR3 is TGCAGTGCCCGGGACAGGGACATTCAGTACTTC.

The chain employs TRBV7-8 and TRBJ2-7; 8 positions match TRBD1. Trimming cost V 0 bases and J 2 bases; bases outside gene matches: 3. The CDR3 runs 15 residues. CDR1 and CDR2 from the germline V gene are SGHVS and FQNEAQ. CDR3 nucleotide sequence: TGTGCCAGCAGCTTAGCGCCCAGGGGGCCCTACGAGCAGTACTTC. It translates to CASSLAPRGPYEQYF.

This clone counts as medium-sized. This sequence joins TRBV29-1 and TRBJ1-2; possibly TRBD1 for D (6 bases). The CDR3 has 13 amino acids. V lost 5 bases and J 0 bases, leaving 10 bases between the germline ends. Per the germline V gene, CDR1 is SQVTM and CDR2 is ANQGSEA. The CDR3 nucleotides read TGCAGCGTTCAGACAGGTACTAACTATGGCTACACCTTC. It translates to CSVQTGTNYGYTF.